The 27 T cell receptor beta chains given below trace back to one sample, sequenced in a study of response to subunit inactivated influenza vaccine (dated 2018 in TCRdb). Library preparation used RT-PCR. The data were produced on an Illumina HiSeq 2500. Using fastp trimming at Q25 and MiXCR clonotype assembly, TCRdb reanalyzed the public sequencing data and kept in-frame beta chains. Entries that share a CDR3 protein sequence are merged under the most common genes and DNA. The sample includes a few hundred thousand distinct CDR3 sequences, with 12% to 15% observed a single time. The ten most abundant clones make up approximately 12% of the sample. Sequencing used PBMCs from blood, obtained approximately 12 days after vaccination. The receptors derive from a man aged 45 to 65 who received an inactivated influenza vaccine. Donor details come from another sample of the same person, matched by shared clones.

The chain has TRBV15 and TRBJ2-2; the match to TRBD2 covers 11 bases. V was clipped by 1 base and J by 5 bases; unmatched bases: 6. CDR1 and CDR2 (germline): LNHNV, YYDKDF (reference sequence). The CDR3 has 17 residues. CDR3 sequence (DNA): TGTGCCACCAGCAGAGTAGCGGGGGGGCCCTTGACCGGGGAGCTGTTTTTT. It is translated as CATSRVAGGPLTGELFF.

The rearrangement uses TRBV28 and TRBJ2-3, with 8 bases lining up with TRBD1. V dropped 2 bases and J dropped 6; count of bases not matched to a gene: 10. Germline values: CDR1 MDHEN, CDR2 SYDVKM. The CDR3 is 16 amino acids. CDR3 DNA sequence: TGTGCCAGCAGTTTACCCGACAGGGGAAGAGGTGATACGCAGTATTTT. This encodes CASSLPDRGRGDTQYF.

The chain couples TRBV5-1 to TRBJ2-1, with 10 bases that match TRBD1. The CDR3 runs 15 residues. J gave up 5 bases and V 3 bases, and 5 bases lay outside the gene matches. Germline V gene sequence: CDR1 SGHRS, CDR2 YFSETQ. As DNA, the CDR3 is TGCGCCAGCAGCTGGACAGGGGGGTTGGACAATGAGCAGTTCTTC. This gives the protein CASSWTGGLDNEQFF.

The chain is built from TRBV7-3 and TRBJ2-1, with TRBD2 matching over 15 bases. The J segment lost 9 bases and the V segment lost 5 bases, leaving 8 bases of the junction unmatched. Germline loops: CDR1 SGHTA, CDR2 FQGTGA. CDR3 length equals 16 residues. The CDR3 loop is CASSPHGLAGGAEQFF. As DNA, the CDR3 is TGTGCCAGCAGCCCCCACGGACTAGCGGGAGGGGCTGAGCAGTTCTTC.

The rearrangement links TRBV20-1 to TRBJ2-7; 7 bases are a match to TRBD1. CDR3 length equals 13 residues. CDR1 is DFQATT and CDR2 is SNEGSKA in the germline V gene (reference sequence). The CDR3 protein is CSARDRVMGEQYF. CDR3 nucleotides: TGCAGCGCAAGGGACAGAGTAATGGGGGAGCAGTACTTC.

The rearrangement links TRBV5-1 to TRBJ1-3; 11 positions match TRBD1. Losses at the gene ends were 5 bases for V and 1 base for J; bases not matched to a gene: 11. Germline CDR1 and CDR2: SGHRS and YFSETQ. There are 18 residues in the CDR3. CDR3 amino acids: CASSRLGQGVSSGNTIYF. CDR3 DNA sequence: TGCGCCAGCAGTCGCCTGGGACAGGGGGTTTCGTCTGGAAACACCATATATTTT.

The rearrangement uses TRBV3-1 and TRBJ2-5; D is unclear. CDR1 and CDR2 from the germline V gene are LGHDT and YNNKEL (reference sequence). V was clipped by 4 bases and J by 5 bases, with 11 bases between them. This CDR3 region has 13 residues. The DNA for the CDR3 is TGTGCCAGCAGCCCCCCCTGGGCCGAGACCCAGTACTTC. Translated, it gives CASSPPWAETQYF.

This clonotype showed up just a few times. CDR3 in amino acids: CASSVGGKTNTEAFF. The DNA for the CDR3 is TGTGCCAGCAGCGTAGGTGGGAAGACCAACACTGAAGCTTTCTTT. The genes are TRBV9 and TRBJ1-1, with D hard to call. Germline assignment: CDR1 SGDLS and CDR2 YYNGEE. This CDR3 comprises 15 residues. Between the trimmed V and J ends, which lost 0 bases and 2 bases, there was a span of 11 bases.

V and J are TRBV29-1 and TRBJ2-7; the D is unclear. The CDR3 has 13 residues. Germline V gene lookup returns CDR1 SQVTM and CDR2 ANQGSEA. V lost 0 bases and J lost 5, with 11 bases in between. The DNA of the CDR3 is TGCAGCGTTGAAGATCAAGGGTCCCACGAGCAGTACTTC. Translating gives CSVEDQGSHEQYF.

The V gene is TRBV10-3, the J gene TRBJ1-2; D call uncertain. V was clipped by 4 bases and J by 0 bases, with 6 bases between them. The V gene's germline CDR1 is ENHRY and CDR2 SYGVKD. The CDR3 is 13 residues long. The CDR3, as DNA: TGTGCCATCAGTGGCAGAGCTAACTATGGCTACACCTTC. It codes for CAISGRANYGYTF.

A few counts support this clonotype. The chain has TRBV18 and TRBJ2-1; either TRBD1 or TRBD2 may supply D (5 bases each). V lost 6 bases and J lost 5, with 11 bases in between. Germline assignment: CDR1 KGHSH and CDR2 LQKENI. The CDR3 totals 13 residues. Written as DNA, the CDR3 is TGTGCCAGCTCTGTATTGGGGGACAATGAGCAGTTCTTC. As protein: CASSVLGDNEQFF.

This clonotype has a count of ten or more. V gene TRBV29-1 combines with J gene TRBJ2-3, with 7 bases matching TRBD1. With V trimmed by 5 bases and J by 1 base, 3 bases remained unmatched. The CDR3 is 13 amino acids. Germline lookup yields CDR1 SQVTM and CDR2 ANQGSEA. The CDR3 DNA is TGCAGCGTTTCAGGGGGACGCACAGATACGCAGTATTTT. Its protein is CSVSGGRTDTQYF.

This clonotype came up a few times. The chain carries TRBV28 and TRBJ2-7, with 7 bases fitting TRBD1. The CDR3 runs 14 residues. In germline, CDR1 is MDHEN, CDR2 SYDVKM. V dropped 6 bases and J dropped 0; count of bases not matched to a gene: 5. The CDR3 DNA sequence: TGTGCCAGCAGAGACAGGGAGAGCTCCTACGAGCAGTACTTC. Its translation: CASRDRESSYEQYF.

The rearrangement uses TRBV10-1 and TRBJ2-1; D is perhaps TRBD1 (6 bases). V lost 3 bases and J lost 10, with 10 bases in between. The CDR3 consists of 12 residues. Germline CDR1 WNHNN, CDR2 SYGVQD (reference sequence). The CDR3 loop reads CASSDWGREQFF. The CDR3 DNA is TGCGCCAGCAGTGATTGGGGGCGCGAGCAGTTCTTC.

This clonotype was counted a few times. The V call is TRBV5-1, the J call TRBJ2-3, with a possible D match to TRBD2 (5 bases). The CDR3 totals 15 residues. Deletions cut 0 bases from V and 5 bases from J, with 13 bases between. The germline gives CDR1 SGHRS, CDR2 YFSETQ. The CDR3: CASSLAREREDTQYF. The CDR3 DNA reads as TGCGCCAGCAGCTTGGCCCGGGAAAGGGAAGATACGCAGTATTTT.

In this sample, this clonotype turned up a few times. V gene TRBV20-1 combines with J gene TRBJ2-5; 7 bases line up with TRBD1. The CDR3 has 13 amino acids. The ends lost 6 bases at V and 4 bases at J; junction bases unmatched: 8. Germline V gene lookup returns CDR1 DFQATT and CDR2 SNEGSKA (reference sequence). CDR3 DNA: TGCAGTGCCCCCCGGACAGGAACAGAGACCCAGTACTTC. Translated, it gives CSAPRTGTETQYF.

Only a few counts were recorded for this clonotype. The V gene is TRBV5-1, the J gene TRBJ2-5; D gene ambiguous. Trimming stripped 6 bases from V and 0 bases from J, with 6 bases between. The CDR3 is 12 residues long. Germline V CDR1 and CDR2: SGHRS, YFSETQ. DNA for the CDR3: TGCGCCAGCAATCCCGACCAAGAGACCCAGTACTTC. The encoded protein is CASNPDQETQYF.

The chain carries TRBV29-1 and TRBJ2-7, with TRBD1 as a possible D gene (6 bases). V lost 6 bases and J lost 2, with 14 bases in between. Germline V lookup: CDR1 SQVTM, CDR2 ANQGSEA. The CDR3 covers 13 residues. The CDR3 protein is CSVLQGFAYEQYF. In nucleotides, the CDR3 is TGCAGCGTCCTGCAGGGGTTCGCCTACGAGCAGTACTTC.

Only a few counts were recorded for this clonotype. The genes are TRBV7-8 and TRBJ2-7; 10 bases agree with TRBD1. CDR1 is SGHVS and CDR2 is FQNEAQ in the germline V gene. This CDR3 comprises 15 residues. V shed 5 bases, J shed 2 bases, and the junction held 6 bases outside the gene matches. CDR3 sequence reads: CASSTDRGRTYEQYF. Written as DNA, the CDR3 is TGTGCCAGCAGCACTGACAGGGGGCGAACCTACGAGCAGTACTTC.

This clonotype has just a few counts. The chain is built from TRBV10-3 and TRBJ2-7; TRBD1 or TRBD2 may be the D gene (5 bases each). V was trimmed by 6 bases and J by 2 bases, leaving 11 bases between them. There are 13 residues in the CDR3. In germline, CDR1 is ENHRY, CDR2 SYGVKD. CDR3 amino acids: CAIRGTRTYEQYF. The CDR3 DNA reads TGTGCCATCAGAGGGACCAGAACCTACGAGCAGTACTTC.

This clonotype has more than one count but fewer than ten. The rearrangement joins TRBV5-6 to TRBJ2-3; possibly TRBD2 for D (5 bases). Trimming stripped 0 bases from V and 4 bases from J, with 9 bases between. Germline CDR1 SGHDT, CDR2 YYEEEE. The CDR3 extends over 14 amino acids. Here the CDR3 reads CASSLESGSDTQYF. DNA for the CDR3: TGTGCCAGCAGCTTGGAATCGGGGTCAGATACGCAGTATTTT.

The chain couples TRBV27 to TRBJ2-3; D unresolved. The length of the CDR3 is 15 residues. With 5 bases removed from V and 2 bases from J, the gap between germline ends came to 14 bases. Germline V gene sequence: CDR1 MNHEY, CDR2 SMNVEV (reference sequence). Here the CDR3 reads CASSPNFLFTDTQYF. For the CDR3, the DNA is TGTGCCAGCAGTCCCAATTTTCTGTTCACAGATACGCAGTATTTT.

The sample holds a few counts of this clonotype. The chain links TRBV25-1 to TRBJ1-2; D may be TRBD1 (6 bases). Between the trimmed V and J ends, which lost 4 bases and 8 bases, there was a span of 11 bases. The CDR3 loop spans 12 amino acids. The germline gives CDR1 MGHDK, CDR2 SYGVNS. The CDR3: CASSAGDWGYTF. CDR3 nucleotides: TGTGCCAGCAGTGCAGGGGACTGGGGCTACACCTTC.

The chain joins TRBV6-2 or TRBV6-3 to TRBJ1-1; 9 bases agree with TRBD1. With 2 bases clipped from V and 2 bases from J, the junction kept 6 bases outside the gene matches. CDR3 length equals 16 residues. Germline loops: CDR1 MNHEY, CDR2 SVGEGT. The CDR3 loop reads CASSYETGGLNTEAFF. DNA for the CDR3: TGTGCCAGCAGTTACGAGACAGGGGGTTTAAACACTGAAGCTTTCTTT.

This clonotype came up a few times. This sequence joins TRBV5-6 and TRBJ1-5; TRBD1 agrees at 7 bases. The CDR3 consists of 15 residues. Looked up from germline, CDR1 is SGHDT and CDR2 is YYEEEE. J lost 2 bases, V lost 2 bases, and 4 bases had no gene match. CDR3 sequence reads: CASSLLRGRNQPQHF. Written as DNA, the CDR3 is TGTGCCAGCAGCTTATTAAGGGGGCGCAATCAGCCCCAGCATTTT.

The rearrangement joins TRBV20-1 to TRBJ2-5; the D is unclear. Germline V gene lookup returns CDR1 DFQATT and CDR2 SNEGSKA (reference sequence). V was trimmed by 4 bases and J by 5 bases, leaving 5 bases between them. The CDR3 is 10 amino acids. For the CDR3, the DNA is TGCAGTGCTATCAAGGAGACCCAGTACTTC. It codes for CSAIKETQYF.

The chain uses TRBV10-3 and TRBJ2-2, with D perhaps TRBD1 (5 bases). V was pared by 0 bases and J by 6 bases, with 8 bases between. Germline loops: CDR1 ENHRY, CDR2 SYGVKD. CDR3 size: 14 residues. CDR3 in amino acids: CAISESSGPGELFF. In DNA form, the CDR3 reads TGTGCCATCAGTGAGTCGTCAGGGCCCGGGGAGCTGTTTTTT.